This T cell receptor beta chain was obtained from a study of shared clonotypes between healthy human individuals. Clones were sequenced by immunoSEQ multiplex PCR, and TCRdb holds only the in-frame ones, with some missing. The sample lists millions of clones, about 92% occurring once. Only Caucasian adults living in Nashville, Tennessee made up the donor group. Germline lookup yields CDR1 SNHLY and CDR2 FYNNEI. After removal of 4 bases from V and 7 bases from J, the junction contained 4 bases not matched to a gene. This CDR3 is 15 amino acids long. The J gene is TRBJ1-4, the V gene TRBV2, with 12 bases aligning to TRBD1. This clonotype originated in a man between 18 and 35 years old in good health. Sequenced sample: naive CD4+ T cells sorted from blood. As to subset: CD45RA+ positively selected. In DNA, the CDR3 is TGTGCCAGCAGTGGGGACAGGGGGCTGGGTGAAAAACTGTTTTTT. Its protein product is CASSGDRGLGEKLFF.